These 15 T cell receptor beta chains were sequenced from one sample in a study of shared clonotypes between healthy human individuals. Libraries were prepared by immunoSEQ multiplex PCR; TCRdb keeps only in-frame clonotypes and omits some of them. Of approximately 500,000 clones in the sample, 81% were seen once. The sample was PBMCs. These receptors all come from a woman aged 40-49 years in good health. Some clones in this sample may be carry-over from other donors' samples.

This clone was seen a few times. The chain links TRBV5-1 to TRBJ2-3; D is perhaps TRBD2 (5 bases). The germline V gene has CDR1 SGHRS and CDR2 YFSETQ. The CDR3 sequence is 14 residues long. V gave up 6 bases and J gave up 3 bases, with 14 bases separating them. The CDR3 coding sequence is TGCGCCAGCACTTCGGGGTTGCGAACAGATACGCAGTATTTT. This translates into CASTSGLRTDTQYF.

Regarding this clone: A clone one base away is much larger, so this may be a read error. The J gene is TRBJ2-1, the V gene TRBV29-1, with a weak D call TRBD1 (5 bases). The V gene lost 0 bases and the J gene lost 10 bases, with 16 bases spanning the gap. The CDR3 totals 14 residues. Germline values: CDR1 SQVTM, CDR2 ANQGSEA. The CDR3 nucleotides are TGCAGCGTTGAAGAAATAATGGTGGGGCAAGAGCAGTTCTTC. As protein: CSVEEIMVGQEQFF.

The V gene is TRBV9, the J gene TRBJ2-7; 8 bases align to TRBD2. Germline loops: CDR1 SGDLS, CDR2 YYNGEE. The CDR3 covers 15 residues. After removal of 0 bases from V and 3 bases from J, the junction contained 5 bases not matched to a gene. DNA for the CDR3: TGTGCCAGCAGCGTAGCGGGAGGGCCCCACTACGAGCAGTACTTC. This codes for CASSVAGGPHYEQYF.

The CDR3 loop is CASSLGAGINTIYF. The CDR3 DNA sequence: TGCGCCAGCAGCTTGGGAGCAGGGATAAACACCATATATTTT. V is TRBV5-1 and J is TRBJ1-3; the D gene is possibly TRBD1 (5 bases). The CDR3 extends over 14 amino acids. Germline V gene data show CDR1 as SGHRS and CDR2 as YFSETQ. V was trimmed by 0 bases and J by 6 bases, leaving 10 bases between them.

This clone was counted between two and nine times. The J gene is TRBJ2-3, the V gene TRBV30, with a possible D match to TRBD1 (6 bases). The CDR3 covers 14 residues. Germline-derived CDR1 and CDR2 are GTSNPN and SVGIG (reference sequence). V lost 3 bases and J lost 0, with 10 bases in between. The CDR3 nucleotides are TGTGCCTGGAGGCCAGGGGCAAGCACAGATACGCAGTATTTT. Protein: CAWRPGASTDTQYF.

This clone turned up a few times. Here the CDR3 DNA reads TGTGCCATCAGTGATCCTAGCGGGAGGACAACCGGGGAGCTGTTTTTT. Amino acid sequence: CAISDPSGRTTGELFF. V and J are TRBV10-3 and TRBJ2-2; 11 bases map to TRBD2. This CDR3 contains 16 residues. V lost 3 bases and J lost 5; bases outside the gene matches: 5. Germline assignment: CDR1 ENHRY and CDR2 SYGVKD.

The chain has TRBV15 and TRBJ2-7; no firm D call. The CDR3 has 15 amino acids. V lost 1 base and J 0 bases, leaving 10 bases between the germline ends. Per germline, CDR1 LNHNV and CDR2 YYDKDF (reference sequence). The CDR3 here is CATSRGAKSSYEQYF. The CDR3 coding sequence is TGTGCCACCAGCAGAGGGGCTAAGAGCTCCTACGAGCAGTACTTC.

The chain uses TRBV11-2 and TRBJ2-7, with 11 nucleotides matching TRBD2. Germline assignment: CDR1 SGHAT and CDR2 FQNNGV. The CDR3 is 14 amino acids. The J segment lost 2 bases and the V segment lost 5 bases, leaving 2 bases of the junction unmatched. The DNA for the CDR3 is TGTGCCAGCAGCGAACTAGCGGGGGCCTACGAGCAGTACTTC. Translated, it gives CASSELAGAYEQYF.

V usage is TRBV27 and J usage is TRBJ2-2; tentatively, D is TRBD1 (5 bases). Per germline, CDR1 MNHEY and CDR2 SMNVEV (reference sequence). This CDR3 comprises 15 residues. Between the trimmed V and J ends, which lost 8 bases and 2 bases, there was a span of 15 bases. The CDR3 is CASRQGRANTGELFF. The CDR3 region has the DNA TGTGCCAGCCGACAAGGCAGGGCCAACACCGGGGAGCTGTTTTTT.

V is TRBV6-4 and J is TRBJ2-1; a weak D match, TRBD1 (5 bases). Germline V lookup: CDR1 MRHNA, CDR2 SNTAGT. The CDR3 contains 14 residues. Trimming stripped 3 bases from V and 4 bases from J, with 10 bases between. CDR3 coding DNA: TGTGCCAGCAGTGAAGACAGTCAATACAATGAGCAGTTCTTC. Protein sequence: CASSEDSQYNEQFF.

This clone was picked up one time. The gene calls are TRBV7-6 and TRBJ1-1, with 8 bases matching TRBD1. The ends lost 5 bases at V and 5 bases at J; junction bases unmatched: 7. CDR3 length: 14 residues. The V gene's germline CDR1 is SGHVS and CDR2 FNYEAQ. The CDR3 reads CASSPGQGWTEAFF. In DNA form, the CDR3 reads TGTGCCAGCAGCCCAGGACAGGGATGGACTGAAGCTTTCTTT.

About this clone itself: A single base is all that separates this from a far larger clone, so a read error is likely. The chain recombines TRBV29-1 with TRBJ1-2, with D possibly being TRBD1 (6 bases). This CDR3 region has 15 residues. Trimming left V 4 bases short and J 8 bases short, with 23 bases between. Germline V gives CDR1 SQVTM, CDR2 ANQGSEA. This chain's CDR3 is CSVAYTPGWGQGYTF. The CDR3 DNA reads TGCAGCGTTGCTTATACCCCGGGATGGGGGCAGGGCTACACCTTC.

Comments on this clone: The likely explanation is a read error, given a far larger clone one base away. The chain recombines TRBV10-1 with TRBJ2-7, with 9 nucleotides matching TRBD2. Germline assignment: CDR1 WNHNN and CDR2 SYGVQD (reference sequence). Trimming removed 4 bases from V and 0 bases from J; junction bases left unmatched: 10. The CDR3 has 17 residues. The CDR3, as DNA: TGCGCCAGCAGTGGAAAACTAGCGGGTACCAGCTCCTACGAGCAGTACTTC. Its translation: CASSGKLAGTSSYEQYF.

Concerning this clone: A far larger clone differs by one base, so this is likely a read error. Other DNA sequences within the sample encode an identical CDR3. The J gene is TRBJ1-1, the V gene TRBV19; 7 bases align to TRBD1. Trimming took 9 bases from V and 0 from J; bases not matched to a gene: 16. Germline loops: CDR1 LNHDA, CDR2 SQIVND (reference sequence). The CDR3 consists of 17 residues. The CDR3 region is CASTPVPHRGMNTEAFF. The CDR3 nucleotides read TGTGCCAGCACCCCTGTCCCCCACAGGGGCATGAACACTGAAGCTTTCTTT. The full variable domain, completed using reference TRBV19 and TRBJ1-1, is DGGITQSPKYLFRKEGQNVTLSCEQNLNHDAMYWYRQDPGQGLRLIYYSQIVNDFQKGDIAEGYSVSREKKESFPLTVTSAQKNPTAFYLCASTPVPHRGMNTEAFFGQGTRLTVV.

The genes are TRBV9 and TRBJ1-5, with D unresolved. Germline CDR1 is SGDLS and CDR2 is YYNGEE. V lost 2 bases and J lost 5, with 8 bases in between. The CDR3 runs to 13 residues. This CDR3 reads CASSVNWDQPQHF. Here the CDR3 DNA reads TGTGCCAGCAGCGTTAATTGGGATCAGCCCCAGCATTTT.